Shown below are 5 T cell receptor beta chains from a single sample sequenced in a study of monozygotic twins with inflammatory bowel disease (dated by TCRdb to between 2018 and 2021). The library relied on 5' RACE. Reads for this sample came from an Illumina HiSeq 2500. Based on TCRdb reprocessing of the reads, there is one entry per CDR3 protein sequence, and DNA is missing. The table held for this sample gives 150,000 to 200,000 distinct CDR3 sequences. Of the sample, less than 8% falls within the top ten clones. The sample comprised blood. All receptors derive from a human donor with ulcerative colitis or Crohn's disease, or a healthy co-twin of an affected twin (not recorded which).

This chain connects TRBV2 to TRBJ1-6. Germline CDR1 is SNHLY and CDR2 is FYNNEI. CDR3 length: 14 amino acids. The CDR3 loop reads CASSTQIRTSPLHF.

This chain connects TRBV5-6 to TRBJ2-1; the D gene TCRdb calls, TRBD2, cannot be checked with no DNA. From germline, CDR1 is SGHDT and CDR2 YYEEEE. The CDR3 runs 15 residues. CDR3 sequence reads: CASSSTRGVRNEQFF.

The genes are TRBV11-2 and TRBJ2-3; TCRdb's D gene call, TRBD2, goes unchecked for lack of DNA. CDR3 size: 16 residues. Germline CDR1 reads SGHAT; CDR2 reads FQNNGV. The CDR3 sequence: CASSDLAGGNTDTQYF.

This sequence joins TRBV4-3 and TRBJ1-1; the TCRdb call, TRBD1, lacks DNA for checking. CDR3 size: 15 residues. CDR1 and CDR2 (germline): LGHNA, YSLEER. CDR3 region: CASSQLGTEGTEAFF.

J is TRBJ1-1 and V is TRBV18; TCRdb indicates TRBD1, and absent DNA this call remains unverified. Germline CDR1 is KGHSH and CDR2 is LQKENI. The CDR3 is 15 residues long. This CDR3 reads CASSPQTGMNTEAFF. The full variable domain, its missing parts supplied by reference TRBV18 and TRBJ1-1, is NAGVMQNPRHLVRRRGQEARLRCSPMKGHSHVYWYRQLPEEGLKFMVYLQKENIIDESGMPKERFSAEFPKEGPSILRIQQVVRGDSAAYFCASSPQTGMNTEAFFGQGTRLTVV.